Presented here are 18 T cell receptor beta chains from one specimen sequenced in a study of T-cell memory formation after mild COVID-19. In TCRdb, the 5' RACE reads were re-called with MiXCR into one record per CDR3 protein. This sample has roughly 190,000 distinct CDR3 sequences, with about 17% found just once. Source material: PBMCs or a T cell subset sorted from them (not recorded which). The receptors stem from an adult woman who had mild COVID-19 (a few samples of this study predate the infection). Cell type and time point are not known.

This clonotype appeared a few times. J is TRBJ2-7 and V is TRBV2; 8 bases are shared with TRBD2. The germline gives CDR1 SNHLY, CDR2 FYNNEI. The V segment lost 5 bases and the J segment 5 bases; nucleotides outside the gene matches: 5. The CDR3 has 13 amino acids. The CDR3 is CASSRGSGDEQYF. CDR3 nucleotide sequence: TGTGCCAGCAGTCGGGGTAGCGGGGACGAGCAGTACTTC.

V and J are TRBV13 and TRBJ1-3; 9 bases agree with TRBD1. The ends lost 2 bases at V and 8 bases at J; junction bases unmatched: 4. Germline V gives CDR1 PRHDT, CDR2 FYEKMQ (reference sequence). CDR3 length: 14 residues. CDR3 nucleotide sequence: TGTGCCAGCAGCTTATACAGGGGGCTTGACACCATATATTTT. This sequence encodes CASSLYRGLDTIYF.

The genes are TRBV9 and TRBJ1-2; D uncertain. CDR3 size: 13 residues. V lost 2 bases and J 2 bases, leaving 7 bases between the germline ends. The germline V gene has CDR1 SGDLS and CDR2 YYNGEE. The CDR3 spells CASSVRWNYGYTF. The CDR3 DNA is TGTGCCAGCAGCGTTCGATGGAACTATGGCTACACCTTC.

This clonotype was detected ten times or more. The chain uses TRBV6-6 and TRBJ1-2, with 7 nucleotides matching TRBD1. The ends lost 5 bases at V and 2 bases at J; junction bases unmatched: 2. This CDR3 comprises 13 residues. Germline CDR1 and CDR2: MNHNY and SVGAGI (reference sequence). The CDR3 sequence: CASSPGQNYGYTF. The CDR3 coding sequence is TGTGCCAGCAGTCCGGGACAGAACTATGGCTACACCTTC.

The chain combines TRBV12-3 or TRBV12-4 with TRBJ1-4; D remains unclear. Trimming removed 5 bases at V and 7 bases at J, with 11 bases between. The CDR3 is 13 amino acids. The DNA for the CDR3 is TGTGCCAGCAGTCCCGGGGTTATTGAAAAACTGTTTTTT. Translation gives CASSPGVIEKLFF.

The chain couples TRBV7-3 to TRBJ2-1; D unresolved. The CDR3 covers 16 residues. Germline values: CDR1 SGHTA, CDR2 FQGTGA. V lost 1 base to trimming and J lost 0 bases, with 10 bases between them. CDR3 sequence (DNA): TGTGCCAGCAGCTTAAAGGTGGATTACTCCTACAATGAGCAGTTCTTC. Protein product: CASSLKVDYSYNEQFF.

V gene TRBV6-5 combines with J gene TRBJ1-2; 9 nucleotides line up with TRBD1. The V and J ends lost 6 bases and 6 bases, in that order; junction bases with no gene match: 5. The CDR3 has 13 amino acids. The germline V gene encodes CDR1 MNHEY and CDR2 SVGAGI. CDR3 coding DNA: TGTGCCAGCAGACTAGGACAGGGGCATGGCTACACCTTC. It codes for CASRLGQGHGYTF.

The chain has TRBV10-3 and TRBJ1-2; D is ambiguous. This CDR3 spans 12 amino acids. V was cut by 3 bases and J by 8 bases, with 10 bases left in between. Germline assignment: CDR1 ENHRY and CDR2 SYGVKD. DNA for the CDR3: TGTGCCATCAGTGACGGAGGCAGGGGCTACACCTTC. It yields the protein CAISDGGRGYTF.

This clonotype was found a few times. CDR3 protein: CATSPSDRNQPQHF. For the CDR3, the DNA is TGTGCCACCAGTCCCTCGGACAGGAATCAGCCCCAGCATTTT. This chain links TRBV24-1 with TRBJ1-5; TRBD1 matches at 7 bases. Germline assignment: CDR1 KGHDR and CDR2 SFDVKD. Trimming removed 6 bases from V and 4 bases from J; junction bases left unmatched: 5. This CDR3 is built from 14 residues.

This chain links TRBV5-1 with TRBJ1-1, with a weak D call TRBD1 (6 bases). V gave up 5 bases and J gave up 6 bases, with 14 bases separating them. The CDR3 consists of 13 residues. Germline CDR1 is SGHRS and CDR2 is YFSETQ. The CDR3 protein is CASRRGEFPEAFF. The CDR3 DNA reads as TGCGCCAGCAGAAGGGGGGAATTTCCTGAAGCTTTCTTT. Together with reference TRBV5-1 and TRBJ1-1, the CDR3 gives the full variable domain: KAGVTQTPRYLIKTRGQQVTLSCSPISGHRSVSWYQQTPGQGLQFLFEYFSETQRNKGNFPGRFSGRQFSNSRSEMNVSTLELGDSALYLCASRRGEFPEAFFGQGTRLTVV.

This clonotype was counted between two and nine times. This sequence joins TRBV5-1 and TRBJ1-2; no firm D call. Germline CDR1 is SGHRS and CDR2 is YFSETQ. This CDR3 spans 13 amino acids. V lost 0 bases and J lost 5, with 8 bases in between. Written as DNA, the CDR3 is TGCGCCAGCAGCTTGGTTCCAGATTATGGCTACACCTTC. Protein sequence: CASSLVPDYGYTF. The complete variable domain, with remaining parts taken from reference TRBV5-1 and TRBJ1-2, reads KAGVTQTPRYLIKTRGQQVTLSCSPISGHRSVSWYQQTPGQGLQFLFEYFSETQRNKGNFPGRFSGRQFSNSRSEMNVSTLELGDSALYLCASSLVPDYGYTFGSGTRLTVV.

The chain uses TRBV5-1 and TRBJ2-1; tentatively, D is TRBD1 (5 bases). CDR1 and CDR2 (germline): SGHRS, YFSETQ. The germline V and J ends were trimmed by 4 bases and 7 bases, with 15 bases remaining between them. This CDR3 comprises 14 residues. Here the CDR3 reads CASSLPTKGNEQFF. For the CDR3, the DNA is TGCGCCAGCAGCCTTCCGACCAAGGGGAATGAGCAGTTCTTC.

There are a few counts of this clonotype. The chain carries TRBV18 and TRBJ2-5, with D unresolved. Germline CDR1 reads KGHSH; CDR2 reads LQKENI. CDR3 length: 13 residues. The V and J ends lost 3 bases and 6 bases respectively, with 11 bases between them. The CDR3 nucleotides are TGTGCCAGCTCACCCGCAACCGCCCAGACCCAGTACTTC. This encodes CASSPATAQTQYF.

The chain uses TRBV20-1 and TRBJ1-2, with a weak D call TRBD1 (6 bases). This CDR3 is 15 amino acids long. V lost 7 bases, J lost 8 bases, and 26 bases lay in between. Per germline, CDR1 DFQATT and CDR2 SNEGSKA (reference sequence). The CDR3 here is CSVYGPAGGAEGYTF. The CDR3 DNA reads TGCAGTGTCTACGGACCGGCCGGGGGCGCGGAAGGCTACACCTTC.

On this clonotype: Possible read error: a much larger clone is one base away. V usage is TRBV6-6 and J usage is TRBJ2-7, with 9 bases lining up with TRBD1. V was clipped by 10 bases and J by 2 bases; unmatched bases: 15. The CDR3 has 16 amino acids. CDR1 and CDR2 (germline): MNHNY, SVGAGI (reference sequence). The CDR3 DNA reads as TGTGCCACCAGCACGGTAGACAGGGGGAGCCCCTACGAGCAGTACTTC. Its translation: CATSTVDRGSPYEQYF.

This clonotype was seen ten or more times. The gene calls are TRBV5-1 and TRBJ2-5; no definite D call. The CDR3 covers 12 residues. CDR1 and CDR2 from the germline V gene are SGHRS and YFSETQ. Trimming shortened V by 4 bases and J by 5 bases, and 9 bases separated the two germline ends. The CDR3 DNA reads TGCGCCAGCAGCCCTGGGTGGGAGACCCAGTACTTC. It specifies CASSPGWETQYF.

This clonotype showed up just a few times. This chain links TRBV20-1 with TRBJ1-6, with 7 bases identical to TRBD1. The CDR3 spans 15 residues. V shed 1 base and J 7 bases; nucleotides not matched to a gene: 7. Germline values: CDR1 DFQATT, CDR2 SNEGSKA (reference sequence). CDR3 in amino acids: CSARAETGRNSPLHF. For the CDR3, the DNA is TGCAGTGCTAGAGCCGAGACAGGGAGGAATTCACCCCTCCACTTT.

This chain uses TRBV10-3 with TRBJ2-7, with TRBD1 identical over 7 bases. The CDR3 is 13 residues long. CDR1 is ENHRY, CDR2 SYGVKD, per germline. The V gene end was trimmed by 2 bases and the J gene end by 2 bases; junction bases not matched to a gene: 0. The CDR3 loop reads CAISETGAYEQYF. In nucleotides, the CDR3 is TGTGCCATCAGTGAGACAGGGGCCTACGAGCAGTACTTC.